The 4 T cell receptor beta chains below come from one sample, sequenced in a study of metastatic and nonmetastatic thyroid tumors. All patients reached thyroid surgery having received no treatment beforehand. TCRdb reassembled clones from the PCR reads with MiXCR. The sample contains roughly 14,000 clones, around 22% of which appear only once. The sequenced material came from blood. These receptors were collected from a female donor with papillary thyroid cancer or a benign thyroid nodule (not recorded which). Some clones in this sample may be carry-over from other donors' samples.

This clone was observed at least ten times. This chain uses TRBV9 with TRBJ1-4; 7 bases match TRBD1. Trimming removed 3 bases from V and 4 bases from J; junction bases left unmatched: 6. This CDR3 region has 15 residues. Per germline, CDR1 SGDLS and CDR2 YYNGEE. CDR3: CASSAGTAHNEKLFF. DNA for the CDR3: TGTGCCAGCAGCGCGGGGACAGCCCATAATGAAAAACTGTTTTTT.

In this sample, this clone turned up many times. The chain has TRBV30 and TRBJ2-2, with D unclear. The CDR3 loop spans 16 amino acids. Trimming removed 0 bases from V and 2 bases from J, with 13 bases in between. The V gene's germline CDR1 is GTSNPN and CDR2 SVGIG (reference sequence). The CDR3: CAWSVSVQLNTGELFF. In nucleotides, the CDR3 is TGTGCCTGGAGTGTATCTGTTCAGCTTAACACCGGGGAGCTGTTTTTT. The variable domain in full, completed from reference TRBV30 and TRBJ2-2, reads SQTIHQWPATLVQPVGSPLSLECTVEGTSNPNLYWYRQAAGRGLQLLFYSVGIGQISSEVPQNLSASRPQDRQFILSSKKLLLSDSGFYLCAWSVSVQLNTGELFFGEGSRLTVL.

The chain has TRBV11-2 and TRBJ1-1; D is uncertain. Trimming removed 1 base at V and 14 bases at J, with 17 bases between. Germline CDR1 SGHAT, CDR2 FQNNGV. This CDR3 is 13 amino acids long. CDR3 sequence: CASSLGSGDQGFF. In nucleotides, the CDR3 is TGTGCCAGCAGCTTAGGTAGTGGGGATCAAGGATTCTTT.

A remark on this clone: At one end the junction does not follow the germline gene, possibly because of a read error. The gene calls are TRBV20-1 and TRBJ2-2; 8 bases are shared with TRBD2. The CDR3 covers 16 residues. In germline, CDR1 is DFQATT, CDR2 SNEGSKA (reference sequence). The CDR3 DNA is TGCAGTGCTAGACGGCTAGCGGGCCCGAACACCGGGGAGCTGGTTTTT. Residues: CSARRLAGPNTGELVF.